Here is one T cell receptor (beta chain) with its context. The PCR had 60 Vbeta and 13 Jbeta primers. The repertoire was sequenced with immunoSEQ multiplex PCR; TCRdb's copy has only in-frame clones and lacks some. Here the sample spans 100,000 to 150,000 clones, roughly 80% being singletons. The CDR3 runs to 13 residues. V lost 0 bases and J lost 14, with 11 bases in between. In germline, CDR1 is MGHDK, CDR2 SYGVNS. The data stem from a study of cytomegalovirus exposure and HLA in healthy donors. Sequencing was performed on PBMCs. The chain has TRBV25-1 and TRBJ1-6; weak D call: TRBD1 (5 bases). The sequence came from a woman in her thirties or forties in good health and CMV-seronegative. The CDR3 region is CASSEYGAGALHF. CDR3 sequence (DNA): TGTGCCAGCAGTGAATATGGGGCGGGGGCCCTCCACTTT.